One sample yielded the 26 T cell receptor beta chains listed below, sequenced in a study of identical twins. TCRdb independently ran MiXCR on the 5' RACE reads; one entry per CDR3 protein. The sample has roughly 290,000 distinct CDR3 sequences, nearly 9.5% seen once; the top ten hold under 7.5%. These data were also filed under a second study, of yellow fever vaccine responses in identical twins.

The specimen sequenced was CD8+ T cells sorted from blood. The receptors originated from a woman aged 18-29 years in good health.

This clonotype has a handful of counts. The chain recombines TRBV15 with TRBJ2-7; 12 nucleotides match TRBD1. CDR3 length: 17 amino acids. With V trimmed by 3 bases and J by 6 bases, 12 bases remained unmatched. CDR1 and CDR2 from the germline V gene are LNHNV and YYDKDF (reference sequence). The chain's CDR3 is CATSRKEPGTGGFEQYF. In nucleotides, the CDR3 is TGTGCCACCAGCAGGAAAGAACCCGGGACAGGGGGCTTCGAGCAGTACTTC.

This clonotype came up many times. The V call is TRBV27, the J call TRBJ2-7, with 9 bases identical to TRBD2. The CDR3 is 13 residues long. Germline CDR1 and CDR2: MNHEY and SMNVEV (reference sequence). J gave up 3 bases and V 6 bases, and 3 bases lay outside the gene matches. CDR3 loop: CASSFSGSYEQYF. CDR3 sequence (DNA): TGTGCCAGCAGCTTTAGCGGGAGCTACGAGCAGTACTTC.

This clonotype was found a few times. This sequence joins TRBV5-6 and TRBJ2-7, with D possibly being TRBD1 or TRBD2 (5 bases each). The CDR3 loop spans 14 amino acids. The V end was cut by 0 bases, the J end by 7 bases, with 14 bases between. Germline V gene sequence: CDR1 SGHDT, CDR2 YYEEEE. The CDR3 reads CASSLGGGGLEQYF. The CDR3 DNA follows: TGTGCCAGCAGCTTGGGGGGTGGGGGTCTGGAGCAGTACTTC.

This rearrangement joins TRBV2 to TRBJ1-2; D unresolved. The CDR3 totals 16 residues. The V end lost 6 bases, the J end lost 7 bases, and 24 bases lay between the germline ends. Germline V gene data show CDR1 as SNHLY and CDR2 as FYNNEI. CDR3 sequence: CASSHHEGQPDGGYTF. As DNA, the CDR3 is TGTGCCAGCAGCCACCACGAGGGCCAGCCCGACGGTGGCTACACCTTC.

The rearrangement uses TRBV5-4 and TRBJ2-3; D is unresolved. The CDR3 covers 15 residues. Germline CDR1 SGHNT, CDR2 YYREEE (reference sequence). Trimming removed 1 base from V and 0 bases from J, with 9 bases in between. CDR3 sequence reads: CASSLYQESTDTQYF. Written as DNA, the CDR3 is TGTGCCAGCAGCTTGTATCAAGAGAGCACAGATACGCAGTATTTT.

This clonotype showed up many times. CDR3 loop: CASSPDLGTLTDTQYF. The CDR3 coding sequence is TGTGCCAGCAGCCCCGATCTCGGGACTCTGACAGATACGCAGTATTTT. This sequence joins TRBV28 and TRBJ2-3, with a tentative D call TRBD2 (6 bases). This CDR3 region has 16 residues. The germline gives CDR1 MDHEN, CDR2 SYDVKM. The V end was cut by 6 bases, the J end by 3 bases, with 19 bases between.

This clonotype was counted a few times. J is TRBJ2-7 and V is TRBV7-6; TRBD1 matches at 7 bases. The CDR3 runs to 15 residues. Per germline, CDR1 SGHVS and CDR2 FNYEAQ. After removal of 4 bases from V and 0 bases from J, the junction contained 6 bases not matched to a gene. DNA of the CDR3: TGTGCCAGCAGCTCGGACAGGACCTCCTCCTACGAGCAGTACTTC. It yields the protein CASSSDRTSSYEQYF.

V usage is TRBV7-9 and J usage is TRBJ2-5, with 14 bases matching TRBD2. This CDR3 is 17 amino acids long. Germline-derived CDR1 and CDR2 are SEHNR and FQNEAQ (reference sequence). The V segment lost 3 bases and the J segment 5 bases; nucleotides outside the gene matches: 8. The CDR3 DNA reads TGTGCCAGCAGCTTGAGGGGACTAGCGGGAGTAGGGGAGACCCAGTACTTC. Translated: CASSLRGLAGVGETQYF.

This clonotype was found many times. V and J are TRBV6-1 and TRBJ2-7, with D uncertain. CDR3 length: 18 amino acids. Trimming left V 6 bases short and J 5 bases short, with 29 bases between. Germline CDR1 MNHNS, CDR2 SASEGT. The CDR3 DNA reads as TGTGCCAGCAGGCCCATACTCGTGAGGTTAAGAAAAGAGGACGAGCAGTACTTC. Its protein product is CASRPILVRLRKEDEQYF.

The chain carries TRBV12-3 or TRBV12-4 and TRBJ2-7; TRBD1 matches 9 bases. V shed 5 bases, J shed 3 bases, and the junction held 11 bases outside the gene matches. CDR3 length equals 16 residues. The CDR3 DNA follows: TGTGCCAGCAGTCCGAGACGGGACAGGGTTGGCTACGAGCAGTACTTC. Residues: CASSPRRDRVGYEQYF.

This chain connects TRBV7-8 to TRBJ2-1; D perhaps matches TRBD2 (5 bases). The length of the CDR3 is 16 residues. Trimming removed 7 bases at V and 6 bases at J, with 22 bases between. Germline V gene data show CDR1 as SGHVS and CDR2 as FQNEAQ. Here the CDR3 DNA reads TGTGCCAGCACCCCCCTCGAGCGGTCTTGGGGCAATGAGCAGTTCTTC. Translation gives CASTPLERSWGNEQFF.

A few counts support this clonotype. The CDR3 loop is CSARVPSRTGDHEQYF. DNA of the CDR3: TGCAGTGCTAGAGTCCCTTCTAGGACAGGGGACCACGAGCAGTACTTC. The rearrangement links TRBV20-1 to TRBJ2-7, with 9 bases that match TRBD1. CDR1 is DFQATT, CDR2 SNEGSKA, per germline (reference sequence). The CDR3 loop spans 16 amino acids. The ends lost 1 base at V and 5 bases at J; junction bases unmatched: 12.

The table lists this clonotype with many counts. J is TRBJ2-1 and V is TRBV3-1; tentatively, D is TRBD1 (6 bases). This CDR3 has 18 residues. Germline-derived CDR1 and CDR2 are LGHDT and YNNKEL (reference sequence). V lost 0 bases and J lost 6, with 21 bases in between. CDR3 in amino acids: CASSQDRTGSRYGNEQFF. DNA for the CDR3: TGTGCCAGCAGCCAAGATAGAACAGGGAGTAGGTATGGCAATGAGCAGTTCTTC.

The sample holds many counts of this clonotype. The V call is TRBV5-1, the J call TRBJ2-7, with D possibly matching TRBD1 (6 bases). V lost 5 bases to trimming and J lost 7 bases, with 13 bases between them. Germline loops: CDR1 SGHRS, CDR2 YFSETQ. The CDR3 consists of 12 residues. The CDR3 sequence: CASRELGAEQYF. DNA for the CDR3: TGCGCCAGCAGGGAGCTGGGGGCGGAGCAGTACTTC.

The chain couples TRBV19 to TRBJ2-2, with a tentative D call TRBD1 (6 bases). Trimming pared 5 bases from V and 4 bases from J, leaving 11 bases between. Germline values: CDR1 LNHDA, CDR2 SQIVND (reference sequence). The CDR3 consists of 14 residues. DNA for the CDR3: TGTGCCAGTAGTTACAGGGATGCCACCGGGGAGCTGTTTTTT. It is translated as CASSYRDATGELFF.

This clonotype was seen more than once but under ten times. The rearrangement uses TRBV20-1 and TRBJ2-7; D is perhaps TRBD2 (6 bases). Between the trimmed V and J ends, which lost 1 base and 3 bases, there was a span of 13 bases. Germline V CDR1 and CDR2: DFQATT, SNEGSKA (reference sequence). The CDR3 extends over 14 amino acids. This chain's CDR3 is CSARGGGTLYEQYF. The CDR3 DNA sequence: TGCAGTGCTAGAGGTGGGGGGACCCTCTACGAGCAGTACTTC.

This clonotype was detected many times. The chain joins TRBV29-1 to TRBJ1-3; D may be TRBD1 (6 bases). The CDR3 sequence is 14 residues long. Trimming cost V 7 bases and J 4 bases, with 17 bases left between them. CDR1 is SQVTM, CDR2 ANQGSEA, per germline. CDR3 in amino acids: CSAIHTGTGNTIYF. In nucleotides, the CDR3 is TGCAGCGCGATACATACCGGGACAGGAAACACCATATATTTT. Full variable domain (outside the CDR3, taken from reference TRBV29-1 and TRBJ1-3): SAVISQKPSRDICQRGTSLTIQCQVDSQVTMMFWYRQQPGQSLTLIATANQGSEATYESGFVIDKFPISRPNLTFSTLTVSNMSPEDSSIYLCSAIHTGTGNTIYFGEGSWLTVV.

The rearrangement uses TRBV7-9 and TRBJ2-7; D gene unclear. This CDR3 spans 12 amino acids. CDR1 is SEHNR and CDR2 is FQNEAQ in the germline V gene (reference sequence). The V end lost 1 base, the J end lost 6 bases, and 7 bases lay between the germline ends. The CDR3 DNA reads as TGTGCCAGCAGCTTAGATGTACCCGAGCAGTACTTC. This sequence encodes CASSLDVPEQYF.

This clonotype was detected ten times or more. The chain employs TRBV29-1 and TRBJ2-7; the D gene could be TRBD1 or TRBD2 (5 bases each). The CDR3 runs to 13 residues. The germline CDR1 and CDR2 sequences are SQVTM and ANQGSEA. V was trimmed by 7 bases and J by 3 bases, leaving 16 bases between them. The CDR3 bases are TGCAGCGCCTCGATCCGAGGGGACTACGAGCAGTACTTC. As protein: CSASIRGDYEQYF.

Ten or more counts support this clonotype. V gene TRBV9 combines with J gene TRBJ2-2; the match to TRBD1 covers 8 bases. Losses at the gene ends were 2 bases for V and 6 bases for J; bases not matched to a gene: 15. The CDR3 is 18 residues long. In germline, CDR1 is SGDLS, CDR2 YYNGEE. CDR3 sequence (DNA): TGTGCCAGCAGCGTCGAGGGATCGGGACAGGCAATCTCCGGGGAGCTGTTTTTT. It specifies CASSVEGSGQAISGELFF.

This chain links TRBV4-3 with TRBJ2-7; no clear D. This CDR3 region has 17 residues. Germline V gives CDR1 LGHNA, CDR2 YSLEER. V shed 0 bases and J shed 3 bases, with 18 bases lying between them. In nucleotides, the CDR3 is TGCGCCAGCAGCCAAGATCTTACCAATCCCCCCGTCTACGAGCAGTACTTC. It yields the protein CASSQDLTNPPVYEQYF.

This clonotype showed up many times. V usage is TRBV9 and J usage is TRBJ2-7, with 7 bases that match TRBD2. Germline assignment: CDR1 SGDLS and CDR2 YYNGEE. CDR3 length: 14 residues. The J segment lost 2 bases and the V segment lost 4 bases, leaving 6 bases of the junction unmatched. This chain's CDR3 is CASSLASGAYEQYF. Here the CDR3 DNA reads TGTGCCAGCAGCTTAGCTAGCGGAGCCTACGAGCAGTACTTC.

This clonotype came up a few times. The CDR3 DNA follows: TGCAGCGTTGAAGGGACCCCGAACACAGATACGCAGTATTTT. The encoded protein is CSVEGTPNTDTQYF. V is TRBV29-1 and J is TRBJ2-3; D is ambiguous. Germline V gene sequence: CDR1 SQVTM, CDR2 ANQGSEA. This CDR3 spans 14 amino acids. V dropped 1 base and J dropped 2 bases, with 10 bases sitting between them.

This chain links TRBV4-1 with TRBJ2-7, with TRBD2 identical over 8 bases. CDR1 is MGHRA and CDR2 is YSYEKL in the germline V gene. The junction had 12 bases not matched to a gene; V was cut back by 2 bases and J by 3 bases. The CDR3 consists of 17 residues. The CDR3 region is CASSQQTSAISDYEQYF. The CDR3 nucleotides read TGCGCCAGCAGCCAACAGACTAGCGCGATTTCTGACTACGAGCAGTACTTC.

This clonotype has ten or more counts. This chain uses TRBV20-1 with TRBJ2-1; 10 bases fit TRBD2. The germline V gene encodes CDR1 DFQATT and CDR2 SNEGSKA (reference sequence). There are 14 residues in the CDR3. V lost 5 bases, J lost 3 bases, and 4 bases stayed unmatched. Written as DNA, the CDR3 is TGCAGTGCTCGTAGCGGGAGGCTCTACAATGAGCAGTTCTTC. This codes for CSARSGRLYNEQFF.

This chain connects TRBV11-2 to TRBJ2-3; 9 bases fit TRBD1. Unmatched junction bases numbered 7, after V lost 5 bases and J lost 4 bases. The germline V gene has CDR1 SGHAT and CDR2 FQNNGV. This CDR3 is 15 amino acids long. In DNA form, the CDR3 reads TGTGCCAGCAGCACGACAGGGGGATCCCCAGATACGCAGTATTTT. Protein sequence: CASSTTGGSPDTQYF.